This TCR beta chain originates from a study of OX40 agonist ivuxolimab in advanced cancers. Overall study: Every 2 weeks, patients got intravenous ivuxolimab at one of six dose levels (0.01-10 mg/kg). The study enrolled dose-escalation patients with hepatocellular carcinoma, melanoma, renal cell or head and neck cancer. The study's findings and limits: Among T cells, CD8+ cells averaged more expanded clones than CD4+ cells. Both CD4+ and CD8+ T cell populations in blood had undergone clonal expansion by week 6 at 0.1 to 3.0 mg/kg.

Assay: immunoSEQ multiplex PCR; the TCRdb copy retains only in-frame clones and omits some. This sample has tens of thousands of clones, with 80% to 90% found just once. The CDR3 is 15 amino acids. CDR1 and CDR2 from the germline V gene are SGHRS and YFSETQ. V lost 7 bases and J lost 4, with 18 bases in between. On this clone itself: Its antigen remains unidentified.

This TCR derives from an adult with an advanced solid tumor such as melanoma, head and neck, liver or kidney cancer. The chain joins TRBV5-1 to TRBJ2-1; possible D gene TRBD2, 5 bases. The source was CD4+ or CD8+ T cells sorted from blood, collected in a trial of the OX40 agonist ivuxolimab. Here the CDR3 DNA reads TGCGCCAGCCTTCGGACGGACTCTTCTTACAATGAGCAGTTCTTC. Protein sequence: CASLRTDSSYNEQFF.